One sample yielded the 14 T cell receptor beta chains listed below, sequenced in a study of blood T cell repertoires in COVID-19. The protocol was immunoSEQ multiplex PCR, while the TCRdb copy is restricted to in-frame clones and leaves out a portion. The data show about 320,000 clones, nearly 90% seen once. The sequenced material came from PBMCs or T cells enriched from blood (not recorded which). The receptor source for this set is a woman aged 25-40 years who had recovered from COVID-19.

This clone was counted a single time. The chain has TRBV12-3 or TRBV12-4 and TRBJ2-1; D uncertain. This CDR3 is built from 11 residues. V was trimmed by 3 bases and J by 8 bases, leaving 5 bases between them. The DNA of the CDR3 is TGTGCCAGCAGTTTTCGGGATGAGCAGTTCTTC. Protein: CASSFRDEQFF.

The CDR3 reads CASTWGQGKAFF. In nucleotides, the CDR3 is TGTGCCAGCACCTGGGGTCAGGGTAAGGCTTTCTTT. This chain links TRBV25-1 with TRBJ1-1; weak D call: TRBD1 (5 bases). Trimming shortened V by 7 bases and J by 11 bases, and 17 bases separated the two germline ends. Looked up from germline, CDR1 is MGHDK and CDR2 is SYGVNS. The length of the CDR3 is 12 residues.

The chain combines TRBV19 with TRBJ2-7; D might be TRBD1 (6 bases). Germline loops: CDR1 LNHDA, CDR2 SQIVND (reference sequence). The CDR3 is 14 residues long. V lost 4 bases and J 3 bases, leaving 13 bases between the germline ends. The CDR3 DNA is TGTGCCAGTAGTAGTAGACAGGCGGTCTACGAGCAGTACTTC. Protein sequence: CASSSRQAVYEQYF.

The J gene is TRBJ1-4, the V gene TRBV6-5, with D possibly matching TRBD1 (6 bases). This CDR3 region has 13 residues. V lost 11 bases, J lost 8 bases, and 18 bases lay in between. From germline, CDR1 is MNHEY and CDR2 SVGAGI. The CDR3 region is CAARGGWDEKLFF. CDR3 nucleotide sequence: TGTGCCGCCCGGGGGGGCTGGGACGAAAAACTGTTTTTT.

CDR3 protein: CATSDTPRRDWEQYF. CDR3 coding DNA: TGTGCCACCAGTGACACTCCTAGACGCGACTGGGAGCAGTACTTC. The gene calls are TRBV24-1 and TRBJ2-7, with D unresolved. CDR3 size: 15 residues. Trimming stripped 4 bases from V and 7 bases from J, with 19 bases between. Germline V lookup: CDR1 KGHDR, CDR2 SFDVKD.

CDR3 protein: CASSLVGQGIANVLTF. The CDR3 region has the DNA TGTGCCAGCAGCTTGGTCGGGCAGGGAATAGCCAACGTCCTGACTTTC. The chain carries TRBV5-6 and TRBJ2-6; a weak D match, TRBD1 (5 bases). Between the trimmed V and J ends, which lost 0 bases and 7 bases, there was a span of 14 bases. The CDR3 extends over 16 amino acids. Germline V CDR1 and CDR2: SGHDT, YYEEEE.

This clone was observed a handful of times. The rearrangement uses TRBV29-1 and TRBJ2-1; TRBD2 might be the D (6 bases). Between the trimmed V and J ends, which lost 7 bases and 3 bases, there was a span of 16 bases. There are 14 residues in the CDR3. Germline lookup yields CDR1 SQVTM and CDR2 ANQGSEA. CDR3 sequence (DNA): TGCAGCGGACGGGGGAGGCTGGACTACAATGAGCAGTTCTTC. Translated: CSGRGRLDYNEQFF.

This chain links TRBV11-2 with TRBJ1-1; D might be TRBD1 (5 bases). This CDR3 contains 14 residues. From germline, CDR1 is SGHAT and CDR2 FQNNGV. V gave up 5 bases and J gave up 2 bases, with 12 bases separating them. The DNA of the CDR3 is TGTGCCAGCAGCCAGAGTAGGGGCAACACTGAAGCTTTCTTT. It codes for CASSQSRGNTEAFF. Together with reference TRBV11-2 and TRBJ1-1, the CDR3 gives the full variable domain: EAGVAQSPRYKIIEKRQSVAFWCNPISGHATLYWYQQILGQGPKLLIQFQNNGVVDDSQLPKDRFSAERLKGVDSTLKIQPAKLEDSAVYLCASSQSRGNTEAFFGQGTRLTVV.

This rearrangement joins TRBV5-1 to TRBJ1-6; D might be TRBD1 (6 bases). V was cut by 3 bases and J by 7 bases, with 11 bases left in between. The CDR3 loop spans 14 amino acids. In germline, CDR1 is SGHRS, CDR2 YFSETQ. This CDR3 is CASSWTDQNSPLHF. The CDR3 region has the DNA TGCGCCAGCAGCTGGACAGACCAAAATTCACCCCTCCACTTT.

The chain uses TRBV11-2 and TRBJ1-2; TRBD1 might be the D (6 bases). Germline V gives CDR1 SGHAT, CDR2 FQNNGV. V lost 7 bases and J 1 base, leaving 16 bases between the germline ends. This CDR3 is 15 amino acids long. The CDR3 sequence: CASTLGGDRNYGYTF. CDR3 DNA: TGTGCCAGCACCCTAGGGGGGGACCGTAACTATGGCTACACCTTC.

The chain has TRBV3-1 (or the pseudogene TRBV3-2) and TRBJ2-1, with D maybe TRBD2 (6 bases). V gave up 5 bases and J gave up 5 bases, with 13 bases separating them. The CDR3 spans 14 residues. The germline V gene has CDR1 LGHDT and CDR2 YNNKEL (reference sequence). The DNA for the CDR3 is TGTGCCAGCAGCTCCCGGGGGAGAAACAATGAGCAGTTCTTC. Protein sequence: CASSSRGRNNEQFF.

The genes are TRBV3-1 (or the pseudogene TRBV3-2) and TRBJ2-1; D is ambiguous. Trimming pared 4 bases from V and 0 bases from J, leaving 13 bases between. CDR1 and CDR2 (germline): LGHDT, YNNKEL (reference sequence). This CDR3 is 16 amino acids long. CDR3 in DNA: TGTGCCAGCAGCCCCATTTCGCGGAGCTCCTACAATGAGCAGTTCTTC. It translates to CASSPISRSSYNEQFF.

This sequence joins TRBV29-1 and TRBJ1-1, with D possibly TRBD1 on 6 matching bases. V lost 7 bases and J lost 3, with 18 bases in between. Germline V gene sequence: CDR1 SQVTM, CDR2 ANQGSEA. The CDR3 consists of 14 residues. The CDR3 coding sequence is TGCAGCGCCAGGGAGGGGGGAGTGGACACTGAAGCTTTCTTT. Translated: CSAREGGVDTEAFF.

The chain combines TRBV5-4 with TRBJ2-2; 8 nucleotides align to TRBD2. Germline V gene data show CDR1 as SGHNT and CDR2 as YYREEE (reference sequence). The CDR3 sequence is 17 residues long. V lost 3 bases to trimming and J lost 6 bases; unmatched junction nucleotides: 13. The CDR3 DNA sequence: TGTGCCAGCAGCTCGCCTGCAAGCGGGGGCCCACCCGGGGAGCTGTTTTTT. It translates to CASSSPASGGPPGELFF.